Here is one TCR beta chain with its context. CDR1 and CDR2 from the germline V gene are LNHDA and SQIVND (reference sequence). V was pared by 4 bases and J by 4 bases, with 8 bases between. There are 13 residues in the CDR3. This record belongs to a study of blood T cell repertoires in COVID-19. Whole-study context: The United States, Italy and Spain provided the acute and convalescent COVID-19 samples. From T cells, B-cell-depleted T cells, or PBMCs came the material, which was cDNA or gDNA.

In the authors' workflow: Reference gene primer amplification gave estimated nucleated cell counts. TCRdb's table, derived via immunoSEQ multiplex PCR, lists solely in-frame clones and lacks some. V and J calls and clone size follow that table, whereas D and trimming were derived from the DNA. The profile covers over 40,000 clones, with around 83% appearing a single time and around 7% taken by the ten largest. This chain uses TRBV19 with TRBJ1-3, with D unresolved. This receptor was obtained from a man aged 55 to 70 with active COVID-19. The specimen was peripheral blood. The CDR3 loop is CASSTGSGNTIYF. The CDR3 DNA reads as TGTGCCAGTAGTACGGGGTCGGGAAACACCATATATTTT.